The clone carrying this TCR beta chain has only a few counts. The CDR3 is 13 amino acids. CDR1 GTSNPN and CDR2 SVGIG come from the germline V gene (reference sequence). The data originate from a study of blood T cell repertoires in COVID-19. About the research overall: The United States, Italy and Spain provided the acute and convalescent COVID-19 samples. PBMCs, B-cell-depleted T cells, or T cells were the source of the cDNA or gDNA that made up the material.

TCRdb keeps only in-frame clones here, not all; method: immunoSEQ multiplex PCR. This table has around 220,000 clones, roughly 80% appearing once. The chain is built from TRBV30 and TRBJ1-2, with D possibly TRBD1 on 6 matching bases. What was sequenced was peripheral blood. The sequence derives from a woman aged 80 or over with acute or convalescent COVID-19. CDR3 sequence (DNA): TGTCCCAACCACGCCGGGGGGCCGGGGGGCTACACCTTC. Translating gives CPNHAGGPGGYTF.